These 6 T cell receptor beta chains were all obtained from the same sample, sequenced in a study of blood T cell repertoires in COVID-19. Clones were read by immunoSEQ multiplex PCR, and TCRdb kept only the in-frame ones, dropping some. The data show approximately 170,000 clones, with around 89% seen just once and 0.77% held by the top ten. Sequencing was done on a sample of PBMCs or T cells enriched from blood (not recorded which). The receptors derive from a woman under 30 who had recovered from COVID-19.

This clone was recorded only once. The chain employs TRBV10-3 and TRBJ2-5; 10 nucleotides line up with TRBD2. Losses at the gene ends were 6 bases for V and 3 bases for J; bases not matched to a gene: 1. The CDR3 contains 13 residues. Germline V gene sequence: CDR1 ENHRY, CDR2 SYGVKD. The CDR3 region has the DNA TGTGCCATCAGAGGACTAGCGGAAGAGACCCAGTACTTC. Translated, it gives CAIRGLAEETQYF.

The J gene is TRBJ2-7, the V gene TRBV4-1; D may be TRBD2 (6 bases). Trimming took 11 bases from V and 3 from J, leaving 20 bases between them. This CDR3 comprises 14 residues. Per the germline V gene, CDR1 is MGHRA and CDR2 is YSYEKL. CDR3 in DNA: TGCGCCTGTTCTAGCAGACTAGGGTTCTACGAGCAGTACTTC. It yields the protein CACSSRLGFYEQYF.

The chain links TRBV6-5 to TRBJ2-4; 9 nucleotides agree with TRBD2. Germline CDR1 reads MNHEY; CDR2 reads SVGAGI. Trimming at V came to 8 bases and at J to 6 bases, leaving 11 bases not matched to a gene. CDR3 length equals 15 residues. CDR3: CASCLGLARGNIQYF. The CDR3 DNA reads TGTGCCAGCTGCCTGGGACTAGCAAGGGGAAACATTCAGTACTTC.

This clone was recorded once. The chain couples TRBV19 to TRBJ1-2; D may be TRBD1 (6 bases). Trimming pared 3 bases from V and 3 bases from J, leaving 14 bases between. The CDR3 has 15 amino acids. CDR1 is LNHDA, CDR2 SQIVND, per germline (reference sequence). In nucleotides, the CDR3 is TGTGCCAGTAGTATCCCGCCAGGGGATTACTATGGCTACACCTTC. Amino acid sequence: CASSIPPGDYYGYTF.

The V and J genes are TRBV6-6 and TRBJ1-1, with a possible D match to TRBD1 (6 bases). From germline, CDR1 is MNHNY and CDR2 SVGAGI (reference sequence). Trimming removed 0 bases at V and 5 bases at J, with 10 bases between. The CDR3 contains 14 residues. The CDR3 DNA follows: TGTGCCAGCAGTTACTCGGGGGCTTGGACTGAAGCTTTCTTT. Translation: CASSYSGAWTEAFF.

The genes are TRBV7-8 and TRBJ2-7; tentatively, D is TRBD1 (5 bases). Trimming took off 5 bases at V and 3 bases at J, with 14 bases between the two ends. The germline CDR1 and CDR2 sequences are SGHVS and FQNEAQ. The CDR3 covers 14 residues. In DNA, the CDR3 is TGTGCCAGCAGCCACCAGGGATTGGGCTACGAGCAGTACTTC. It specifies CASSHQGLGYEQYF.